This T cell receptor beta chain was sequenced for a study of technical replicates of blood from several donors. The germline V and J ends were trimmed by 0 bases and 2 bases, with 9 bases remaining between them. This CDR3 is built from 15 residues. Germline loops: CDR1 SGHRS, CDR2 YFSETQ. Here immunoSEQ multiplex PCR was the method, and the copy in TCRdb shows in-frame clones only, minus some. This sample has approximately 82,000 clones, with approximately 96% found just once. Material: T cells isolated from PBMCs. The receptor's source is a human donor in good health. This rearrangement joins TRBV5-1 to TRBJ2-1; D may be TRBD2 (6 bases). DNA of the CDR3: TGCGCCAGCAGCTTGGGGCGGGAAGCCTACAATGAGCAGTTCTTC. Protein: CASSLGREAYNEQFF.